This passage covers 21 T cell receptor beta chains from one sample sequenced in a study of cytomegalovirus exposure and HLA in healthy donors (dated by TCRdb to about 2017). Library preparation was by the immunoSEQ multiplex PCR assay. The multiplex PCR relied on a mix of 60 forward primers for TCR Vbeta segments and 13 reverse primers for TCR Jbeta segments. TCRdb mirrors the immuneACCESS table, restricted to in-frame sequences. Some clones are absent from its copies; in checked studies, under half trace to an unresolved V gene, and the reason for the others is unknown. The sample table contains about 85,000 clones; only one count was recorded for about 80% of them. The ten largest clones add up to roughly 30% of the sample. The sequenced material came from PBMCs. The receptor set was obtained from a man over 45 in good health and CMV-seropositive.

About this clone itself: The junction departs from the called germline gene at one end, perhaps through a read error. CDR3 sequence: CSARDHETQYF. CDR3 bases: TGCAGTGCCAGAGACCATGAGACCCAGTACTTC. The chain has TRBV20-1 and TRBJ2-5; unclear D gene. This CDR3 contains 11 residues. Germline-derived CDR1 and CDR2 are DFQATT and SNEGSKA (reference sequence).

Only a few counts were recorded for this clone. The chain is built from TRBV27 and TRBJ2-4; the D is unclear. V shed 3 bases and J shed 7 bases, with 10 bases lying between them. The CDR3 extends over 13 amino acids. Germline assignment: CDR1 MNHEY and CDR2 SMNVEV (reference sequence). CDR3 coding DNA: TGTGCCAGCAGTTTGGCGGCCGGGAACATTCAGTACTTC. Amino acids: CASSLAAGNIQYF.

The sample holds a few counts of this clone. The chain joins TRBV15 to TRBJ2-7; 8 bases fit TRBD2. From germline, CDR1 is LNHNV and CDR2 YYDKDF (reference sequence). The V and J ends lost 0 bases and 6 bases, in that order; junction bases with no gene match: 10. This CDR3 has 16 residues. Here the CDR3 reads CATSRDFGGARSEQYF. The CDR3, as DNA: TGTGCCACCAGCAGAGATTTCGGGGGGGCTCGAAGCGAGCAGTACTTC.

This chain uses TRBV29-1 with TRBJ1-2; D is unresolved. Germline V gene sequence: CDR1 SQVTM, CDR2 ANQGSEA. V was shortened by 4 bases and J by 0 bases, with 9 bases between the two germline ends. The CDR3 consists of 13 residues. CDR3 nucleotides: TGCAGCGTTGTCCCAACAGCTAACTATGGCTACACCTTC. Its translation: CSVVPTANYGYTF.

CDR3 loop: CASSQAARTFNQETQYF. The CDR3 DNA is TGTGCCAGCAGCCAAGCGGCCCGGACTTTTAATCAAGAGACCCAGTACTTC. This chain links TRBV4-2 with TRBJ2-5; weak D call: TRBD2 (5 bases). V was cut by 1 base and J by 2 bases, with 17 bases left in between. Per the germline V gene, CDR1 is LGHNA and CDR2 is YNFKEQ. CDR3 length equals 17 residues.

The genes are TRBV7-6 and TRBJ2-3; 11 bases line up with TRBD1. Trimming cost V 3 bases and J 2 bases; bases outside gene matches: 19. Germline V gives CDR1 SGHVS, CDR2 FNYEAQ. This CDR3 spans 21 amino acids. The DNA of the CDR3 is TGTGCCAGCAGCTTCCATATATTTTCCGAAGGGGACAGGGGGACCACAGATACGCAGTATTTT. Protein: CASSFHIFSEGDRGTTDTQYF.

The table lists this clone with a few counts. The chain uses TRBV25-1 and TRBJ2-7; weak D call: TRBD1 (7 bases). The germline gives CDR1 MGHDK, CDR2 SYGVNS. This CDR3 is 14 amino acids long. The V end was cut by 5 bases, the J end by 4 bases, with 15 bases between. This chain's CDR3 is CASSYTAGGYEQYF. For the CDR3, the DNA is TGTGCCAGCAGTTATACTGCAGGGGGGTACGAGCAGTACTTC.

This sequence joins TRBV7-8 and TRBJ1-5; 8 nucleotides match TRBD1. CDR3 length: 16 residues. Germline V CDR1 and CDR2: SGHVS, FQNEAQ. Trimming took 5 bases from V and 4 from J; bases not matched to a gene: 10. CDR3 nucleotide sequence: TGTGCCAGCAGCCAAACAGGGGGTTTAGGTAATCAGCCCCAGCATTTT. This sequence encodes CASSQTGGLGNQPQHF.

This chain joins TRBV9 and TRBJ2-7; 8 bases fit TRBD2. The CDR3 covers 15 residues. V shed 4 bases, J shed 3 bases, and the junction held 9 bases outside the gene matches. Germline lookup yields CDR1 SGDLS and CDR2 YYNGEE. CDR3 coding DNA: TGTGCCAGCAGCCCCGGGGGGGGCCTTAACTACGAGCAGTACTTC. Translated, it gives CASSPGGGLNYEQYF.

This rearrangement joins TRBV7-2 to TRBJ2-1, with a weak D call TRBD1 (6 bases). The germline gives CDR1 SGHTA, CDR2 FQGNSA. This CDR3 comprises 16 residues. V was pared by 5 bases and J by 9 bases, with 23 bases between. CDR3 residues: CASSPETGFSFGEQFF. CDR3 in DNA: TGTGCCAGCAGCCCCGAAACAGGGTTTAGTTTTGGTGAGCAGTTCTTC.

This clone was counted between two and nine times. In the same sample, other DNA sequences code for this CDR3. V usage is TRBV5-1 and J usage is TRBJ2-1; 7 nucleotides line up with TRBD2. CDR1 is SGHRS, CDR2 YFSETQ, per germline. V lost 0 bases to trimming and J lost 0 bases; unmatched junction nucleotides: 0. The CDR3 is 15 residues long. The CDR3 sequence is CASSLGGSSYNEQFF. The CDR3 DNA reads TGCGCCAGCAGCTTGGGCGGGAGCTCCTACAATGAGCAGTTCTTC.

The rearrangement uses TRBV5-4 and TRBJ2-1; 12 bases line up with TRBD2. This CDR3 spans 16 amino acids. Trimming cost V 0 bases and J 3 bases; bases outside gene matches: 1. CDR1 and CDR2 from the germline V gene are SGHNT and YYREEE (reference sequence). CDR3 protein: CASSLGLAGDYNEQFF. The CDR3 DNA is TGTGCCAGCAGCTTGGGACTAGCGGGGGACTACAATGAGCAGTTCTTC. Full variable domain (rest looked up from reference TRBV5-4 and TRBJ2-1): ETGVTQSPTHLIKTRGQQVTLRCSSQSGHNTVSWYQQALGQGPQFIFQYYREEENGRGNFPPRFSGLQFPNYSSELNVNALELDDSALYLCASSLGLAGDYNEQFFGPGTRLTVL.

The V gene is TRBV11-2, the J gene TRBJ1-1, with TRBD1 identical over 7 bases. The CDR3 spans 13 residues. J was trimmed by 11 bases and V by 5 bases; bases with no gene match: 11. Per germline, CDR1 SGHAT and CDR2 FQNNGV. This CDR3 reads CASSPNTQGDAFF. The CDR3, as DNA: TGTGCCAGCAGCCCCAACACCCAGGGGGACGCTTTCTTT.

The chain carries TRBV2 and TRBJ2-3; D might be TRBD2 (6 bases). V was trimmed by 3 bases and J by 1 base, leaving 11 bases between them. The CDR3 consists of 15 residues. From germline, CDR1 is SNHLY and CDR2 FYNNEI. In DNA, the CDR3 is TGTGCCAGCAGTGATGGAGGGACTGGCACAGATACGCAGTATTTT. Its protein product is CASSDGGTGTDTQYF.

The chain links TRBV5-6 to TRBJ1-5; TRBD1 aligns across 7 bases. The CDR3 consists of 14 residues. Losses at the gene ends were 0 bases for V and 6 bases for J; bases not matched to a gene: 3. Germline-derived CDR1 and CDR2 are SGHDT and YYEEEE. CDR3 in amino acids: CASSLGQGGQPQHF. CDR3 nucleotides: TGTGCCAGCAGCTTGGGACAGGGAGGTCAGCCCCAGCATTTT. The full variable domain, rest sourced from reference TRBV5-6 and TRBJ1-5, is DAGVTQSPTHLIKTRGQQVTLRCSPKSGHDTVSWYQQALGQGPQFIFQYYEEEERQRGNFPDRFSGHQFPNYSSELNVNALLLGDSALYLCASSLGQGGQPQHFGDGTRLSIL.

V gene TRBV27 combines with J gene TRBJ2-4, with D possibly being TRBD2 (6 bases). This CDR3 has 13 amino acids. Deletions cut 6 bases from V and 6 bases from J, with 12 bases between. CDR1 is MNHEY, CDR2 SMNVEV, per germline (reference sequence). The CDR3 spells CASRDFGGNIQYF. The CDR3 DNA sequence: TGTGCCAGCAGGGACTTCGGGGGAAACATTCAGTACTTC.

The chain has TRBV21-1 and TRBJ2-5; the table's TRBD2 call for D was not verified on the DNA. TRBV21-1 is a pseudogene segment. CDR3 length: 11 residues. CDR3 in amino acids: CAVDGGWAQYF. The DNA of the CDR3 is TGTGCTGTCGACGGAGGTTGGGCCCAGTACTTC.

The chain joins TRBV27 to TRBJ2-2; a possible D gene is TRBD1 (6 bases). The CDR3 has 15 amino acids. CDR1 is MNHEY, CDR2 SMNVEV, per germline (reference sequence). Trimming left V 6 bases short and J 3 bases short, with 14 bases between. The CDR3 coding sequence is TGTGCCAGCAGGGAACAGGGTCGAGACACCGGGGAGCTGTTTTTT. Its protein is CASREQGRDTGELFF.

V usage is TRBV9 and J usage is TRBJ1-5, with D perhaps TRBD1 (5 bases). Germline CDR1 and CDR2: SGDLS and YYNGEE. The CDR3 consists of 15 residues. Trimming shortened V by 0 bases and J by 0 bases, and 7 bases separated the two germline ends. Written as DNA, the CDR3 is TGTGCCAGCAGCGTAGGGACACTTAGCAATCAGCCCCAGCATTTT. Translation gives CASSVGTLSNQPQHF. The full variable domain, completed using reference TRBV9 and TRBJ1-5, is DSGVTQTPKHLITATGQRVTLRCSPRSGDLSVYWYQQSLDQGLQFLIQYYNGEERAKGNILERFSAQQFPDLHSELNLSSLELGDSALYFCASSVGTLSNQPQHFGDGTRLSIL.

This chain connects TRBV6-5 to TRBJ2-3; D remains ambiguous. The CDR3 has 15 amino acids. The V gene's germline CDR1 is MNHEY and CDR2 SVGAGI. V dropped 0 bases and J dropped 3 bases, with 10 bases sitting between them. The CDR3 reads CASSYSIQYTDTQYF. CDR3 sequence (DNA): TGTGCCAGCAGTTACTCGATACAGTATACAGATACGCAGTATTTT.

The chain recombines TRBV7-6 with TRBJ2-1, with D maybe TRBD1 (6 bases). CDR3 length: 13 residues. Germline lookup yields CDR1 SGHVS and CDR2 FNYEAQ. The ends were cut back, 3 bases at V and 4 bases at J, with 7 bases in the middle. CDR3 DNA sequence: TGTGCCAGCAGCTTGGGGGCATACAATGAGCAGTTCTTC. Translating gives CASSLGAYNEQFF.